The table lists the clone carrying this TCR beta chain with a few counts. Its antigen is unidentified. Expressed TCRB transcripts got sequenced, as all isolated RNA was reverse transcribed. TCRdb keeps only in-frame clones here, not all; method: immunoSEQ multiplex PCR. In the table there are roughly 340,000 clones, approximately 15% of which are singletons. These data are taken from a study of beta chain features in type 1 diabetes. Study-wide results and caveats: The study notes PCR might favor shorter templates equally in patients and controls. It was among patients, rather than healthy donors, that naive, central memory and Treg TCRB repertoires appeared more similar. cDNA-based sequencing might over-represent cells highly expressing TCR. Shorter TCRB CDR3s, moderately but significantly so, were found in Type 1 diabetes patients in all four CD4+ subsets.

This CDR3 is 15 amino acids long. Germline V CDR1 and CDR2: GTSNPN, SVGIG (reference sequence). J was trimmed by 2 bases and V by 4 bases; bases with no gene match: 10. Researchers reported sorting CD4+ naive, central memory, regulatory and stem cell-like memory cells via CD45RO/CCR7/CD25/CD127/CD95/CD27. What was sequenced was naive CD4+ T cells from blood. The J gene is TRBJ2-7, the V gene TRBV30, with 8 bases aligning to TRBD2. The clonotype originates from a woman aged 18-29 years with type 1 diabetes. In DNA form, the CDR3 reads TGTGCCTGGACCCACCCCGGGACTAGAACCTACGAGCAGTACTTC. This sequence encodes CAWTHPGTRTYEQYF. The full variable domain, in which reference TRBV30 and TRBJ2-7 provide the parts outside the CDR3, is SQTIHQWPATLVQPVGSPLSLECTVEGTSNPNLYWYRQAAGRGLQLLFYSVGIGQISSEVPQNLSASRPQDRQFILSSKKLLLSDSGFYLCAWTHPGTRTYEQYFGPGTRLTVT.